Listed below are T cell receptor beta chains from one sample, sequenced in a study of blood T cell repertoires in COVID-19. TCRdb keeps only in-frame clones here, not all; method: immunoSEQ multiplex PCR. The data hold over 45,000 clones, with around 83% observed a single time. Sequenced sample: peripheral blood. These receptors were obtained from a human donor in a cohort sampled during active or convalescent COVID-19. CDR3s include the opening cysteine and the closing phenylalanine or tryptophan. D genes are given only for firm matches. A row's size may be missing; if present it is once, few, many or a size class.

j_call clone_size d_call v_call cdr3_aa cdr3_nt
TRBJ2-7 NA NA TRBV6-2/TRBV6-3 CASSWTETFSYEQYF TGTGCCAGCAGTTGGACAGAAACCTTCTCCTACGAGCAGTACTTC
TRBJ2-7 NA TRBD1 TRBV4-2 CASSQGQGGSEQYF TGTGCCAGCAGCCAGGGACAGGGTGGGAGCGAGCAGTACTTC
TRBJ2-1 NA TRBD2 TRBV15 CATSREGAGAFYNEQFF TGTGCCACCAGCAGAGAGGGAGCGGGGGCCTTTTACAATGAGCAGTTCTTC
TRBJ2-7 once NA TRBV15 CATSRDIRGAHEQYF TGTGCCACCAGCAGAGATATACGGGGTGCTCACGAGCAGTACTTC
TRBJ2-3 NA NA TRBV6-6 CASSRDIGAGTDTQYF TGTGCCAGCAGTCGGGATATTGGGGCAGGCACAGATACGCAGTATTTT
TRBJ2-3 few TRBD2 TRBV5-1 CASSPSLAGYTDTQYF TGCGCCAGCAGCCCCAGTCTAGCGGGGTACACAGATACGCAGTATTTT
TRBJ1-3 NA NA TRBV6-5 CASSYSTGDSGNTIYF TGTGCCAGCAGTTACTCGACGGGGGACTCTGGAAACACCATATATTTT
TRBJ2-3 few TRBD2 TRBV9 CASSDDSGATDTQYF TGTGCCAGCAGCGACGATAGCGGGGCCACAGATACGCAGTATTTT
TRBJ2-1 NA NA TRBV29-1 CSVAQGFGYNEQFF TGCAGCGTTGCTCAGGGGTTTGGGTACAATGAGCAGTTCTTC
TRBJ1-4 once NA TRBV11-1 CASARSTSGANEKLFF TGTGCCAGCGCACGGTCGACCAGCGGGGCTAATGAAAAACTGTTTTTT
TRBJ2-5 NA TRBD2 TRBV7-2 CASSRASGNQETQYF TGTGCCAGCAGCCGCGCTAGCGGGAACCAAGAGACCCAGTACTTC
TRBJ1-2 NA NA TRBV20-1 CSVKGYTF TGCAGTGTAAAAGGCTACACCTTC
TRBJ1-1 NA NA TRBV29-1 CSVEYAGNTEAFF TGCAGCGTTGAGTATGCAGGGAACACTGAAGCTTTCTTT
TRBJ1-4 NA TRBD1 TRBV4-1 CASSLRDRGPTNEKLFF TGCGCCAGCAGCCTCCGGGACAGGGGACCTACTAATGAAAAACTGTTTTTT
TRBJ2-7 NA NA TRBV10-3 CAIRSQGYEQYF TGTGCCATCAGGTCGCAGGGATACGAGCAGTACTTC
TRBJ1-2 NA TRBD1 TRBV10-3 CAISESVTGGATGYTF TGTGCCATCAGTGAGTCAGTCACAGGGGGCGCGACTGGCTACACCTTC